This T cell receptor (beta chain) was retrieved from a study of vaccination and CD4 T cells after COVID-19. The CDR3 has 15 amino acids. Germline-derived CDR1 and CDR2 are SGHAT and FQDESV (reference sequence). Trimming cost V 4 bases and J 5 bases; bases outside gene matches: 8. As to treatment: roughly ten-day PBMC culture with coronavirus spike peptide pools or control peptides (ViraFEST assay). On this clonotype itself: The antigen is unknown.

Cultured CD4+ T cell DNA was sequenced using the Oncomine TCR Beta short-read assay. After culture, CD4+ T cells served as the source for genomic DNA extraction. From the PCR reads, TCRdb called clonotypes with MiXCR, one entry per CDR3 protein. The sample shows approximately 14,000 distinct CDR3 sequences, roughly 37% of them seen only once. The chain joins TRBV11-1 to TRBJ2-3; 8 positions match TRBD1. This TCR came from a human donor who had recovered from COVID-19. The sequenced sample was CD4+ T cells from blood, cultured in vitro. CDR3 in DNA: TGTGCCAGCAGCTCCTCTCAGGGGGCGGTAGATACGCAGTATTTT. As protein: CASSSSQGAVDTQYF.